This TCR beta chain was profiled in a study of OX40 agonist ivuxolimab in advanced cancers. The CDR3 totals 15 residues. The germline CDR1 and CDR2 sequences are GTSNPN and SVGIG (reference sequence). Trimming took 1 base from V and 2 from J, leaving 14 bases between them. The table came from immunoSEQ multiplex PCR; TCRdb's copy has only in-frame clones and leaves some out. The sample holds about 20,000 clones; approximately 84% are singletons and the top ten take 21%. The specimen comprised CD4+ or CD8+ T cells sorted from blood, sampled in a trial of the OX40 agonist ivuxolimab. The chain links TRBV30 to TRBJ2-5; no clear D. This receptor was obtained from an adult with an advanced solid tumor such as melanoma, head and neck, liver or kidney cancer. The CDR3: CAWSAAYHNQETQYF. The CDR3 bases are TGTGCCTGGAGTGCGGCGTACCACAATCAAGAGACCCAGTACTTC.